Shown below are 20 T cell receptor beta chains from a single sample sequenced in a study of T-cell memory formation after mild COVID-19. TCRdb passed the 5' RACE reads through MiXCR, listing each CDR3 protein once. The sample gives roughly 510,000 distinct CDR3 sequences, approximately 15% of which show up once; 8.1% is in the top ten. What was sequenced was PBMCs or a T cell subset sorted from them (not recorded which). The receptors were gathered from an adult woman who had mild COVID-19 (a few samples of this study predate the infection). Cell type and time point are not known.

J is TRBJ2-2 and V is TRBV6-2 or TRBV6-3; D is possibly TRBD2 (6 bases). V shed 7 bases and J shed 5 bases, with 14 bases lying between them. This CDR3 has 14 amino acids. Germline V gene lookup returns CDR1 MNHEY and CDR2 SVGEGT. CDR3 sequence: CASTRDLITGELFF. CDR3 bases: TGTGCCAGCACCCGGGACTTGATAACCGGGGAGCTGTTTTTT.

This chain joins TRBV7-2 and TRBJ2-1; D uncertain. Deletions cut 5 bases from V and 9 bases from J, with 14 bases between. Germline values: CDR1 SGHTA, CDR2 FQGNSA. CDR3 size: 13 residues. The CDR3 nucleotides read TGTGCCAGCAGCCCCATACATGGTAGTGAGCAGTTCTTC. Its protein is CASSPIHGSEQFF.

CDR3 sequence: CSVEESSYNEQFF. CDR3 coding DNA: TGCAGCGTTGAGGAGAGCTCCTACAATGAGCAGTTCTTC. The V gene is TRBV29-1, the J gene TRBJ2-1; D uncertain. CDR3 length equals 13 residues. CDR1 is SQVTM and CDR2 is ANQGSEA in the germline V gene. The ends were cut back, 3 bases at V and 0 bases at J, with 6 bases in the middle.

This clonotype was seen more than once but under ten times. The CDR3 DNA is TGCGCCAGCAGCTTGGGACGGCCTGGGGATACGCAGTATTTT. The encoded protein is CASSLGRPGDTQYF. The chain recombines TRBV5-1 with TRBJ2-3; D remains ambiguous. The V gene's germline CDR1 is SGHRS and CDR2 YFSETQ. The CDR3 has 14 amino acids. Trimming stripped 0 bases from V and 6 bases from J, with 11 bases between.

CDR3 in amino acids: CASSGIRGFSTEAFF. In DNA form, the CDR3 reads TGCGCCAGCAGCGGTATCAGGGGATTTAGCACTGAAGCTTTCTTT. The V gene is TRBV5-1, the J gene TRBJ1-1; the D gene is possibly TRBD1 (6 bases). This CDR3 comprises 15 residues. Trimming removed 4 bases from V and 4 bases from J, with 17 bases in between. CDR1 is SGHRS, CDR2 YFSETQ, per germline. Variable domain in full (rest from reference TRBV5-1 and TRBJ1-1): KAGVTQTPRYLIKTRGQQVTLSCSPISGHRSVSWYQQTPGQGLQFLFEYFSETQRNKGNFPGRFSGRQFSNSRSEMNVSTLELGDSALYLCASSGIRGFSTEAFFGQGTRLTVV.

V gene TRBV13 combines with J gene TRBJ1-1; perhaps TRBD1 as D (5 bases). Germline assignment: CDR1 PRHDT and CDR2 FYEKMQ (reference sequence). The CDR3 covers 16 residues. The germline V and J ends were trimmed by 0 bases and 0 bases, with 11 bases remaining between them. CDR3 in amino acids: CASSLGDIKLNTEAFF. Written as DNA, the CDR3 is TGTGCCAGCAGCTTAGGGGACATCAAACTGAACACTGAAGCTTTCTTT.

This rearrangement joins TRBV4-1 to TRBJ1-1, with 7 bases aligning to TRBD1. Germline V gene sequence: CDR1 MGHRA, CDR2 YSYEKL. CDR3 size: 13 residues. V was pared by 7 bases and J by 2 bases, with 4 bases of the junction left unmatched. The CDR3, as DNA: TGCGCCAGCACGAGACAGGGAAACACTGAAGCTTTCTTT. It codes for CASTRQGNTEAFF.

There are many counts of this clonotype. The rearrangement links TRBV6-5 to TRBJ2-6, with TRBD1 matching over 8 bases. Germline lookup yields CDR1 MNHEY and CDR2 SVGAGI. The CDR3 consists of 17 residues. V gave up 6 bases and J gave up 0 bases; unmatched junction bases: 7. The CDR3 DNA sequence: TGTGCCAGCAGCCTCGGGACAGGTGTCTCTGGGGCCAACGTCCTGACTTTC. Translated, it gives CASSLGTGVSGANVLTF.

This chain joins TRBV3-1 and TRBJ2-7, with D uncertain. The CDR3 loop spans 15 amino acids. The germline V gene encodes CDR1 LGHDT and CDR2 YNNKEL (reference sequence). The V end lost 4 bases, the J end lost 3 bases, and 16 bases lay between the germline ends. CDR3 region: CASSLSENERYEQYF. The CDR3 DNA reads TGTGCCAGCAGCCTATCGGAGAATGAACGCTACGAGCAGTACTTC.

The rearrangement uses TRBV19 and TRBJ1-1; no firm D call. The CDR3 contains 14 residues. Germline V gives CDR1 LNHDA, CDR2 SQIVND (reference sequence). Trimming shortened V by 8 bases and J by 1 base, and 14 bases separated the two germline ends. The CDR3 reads CASGARTENTEAFF. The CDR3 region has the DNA TGTGCCAGTGGAGCTCGGACGGAGAACACTGAAGCTTTCTTT.

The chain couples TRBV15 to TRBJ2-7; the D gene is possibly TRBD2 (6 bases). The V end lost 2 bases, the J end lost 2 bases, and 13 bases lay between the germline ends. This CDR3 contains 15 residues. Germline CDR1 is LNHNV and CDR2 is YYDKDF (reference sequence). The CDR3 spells CATSRSRGRAYEQYF. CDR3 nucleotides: TGTGCCACCAGCAGATCCCGGGGGAGAGCCTACGAGCAGTACTTC.

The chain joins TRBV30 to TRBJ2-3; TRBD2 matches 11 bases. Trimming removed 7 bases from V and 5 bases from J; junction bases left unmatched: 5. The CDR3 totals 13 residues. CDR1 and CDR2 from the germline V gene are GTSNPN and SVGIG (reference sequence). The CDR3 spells CASTSGVLDTQYF. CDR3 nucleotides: TGTGCCTCGACTAGCGGGGTCTTAGATACGCAGTATTTT.

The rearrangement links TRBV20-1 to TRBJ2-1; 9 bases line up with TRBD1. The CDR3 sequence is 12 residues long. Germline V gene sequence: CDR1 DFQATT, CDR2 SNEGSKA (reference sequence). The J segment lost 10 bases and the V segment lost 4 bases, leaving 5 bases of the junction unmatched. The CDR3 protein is CSATGTGTEQFF. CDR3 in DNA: TGCAGTGCTACCGGGACAGGGACCGAGCAGTTCTTC.

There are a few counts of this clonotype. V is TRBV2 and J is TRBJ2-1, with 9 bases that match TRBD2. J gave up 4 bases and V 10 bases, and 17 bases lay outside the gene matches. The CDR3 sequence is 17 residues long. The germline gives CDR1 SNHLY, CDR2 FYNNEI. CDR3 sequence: CATSPPSGARHYNEQFF. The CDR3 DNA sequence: TGTGCCACCTCCCCCCCTAGCGGGGCGCGTCATTACAATGAGCAGTTCTTC.

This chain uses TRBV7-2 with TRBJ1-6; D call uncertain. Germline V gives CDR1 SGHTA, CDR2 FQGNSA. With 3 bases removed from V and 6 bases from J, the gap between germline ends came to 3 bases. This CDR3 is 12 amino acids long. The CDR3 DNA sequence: TGTGCCAGCAGCTTTCTTAATTCACCCCTCCACTTT. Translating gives CASSFLNSPLHF.

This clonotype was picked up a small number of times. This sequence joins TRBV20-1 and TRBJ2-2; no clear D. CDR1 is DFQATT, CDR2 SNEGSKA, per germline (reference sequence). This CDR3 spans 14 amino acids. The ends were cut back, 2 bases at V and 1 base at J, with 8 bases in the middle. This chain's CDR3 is CSARPRRNTGELFF. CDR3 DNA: TGCAGTGCTAGACCGCGCCGGAACACCGGGGAGCTGTTTTTT.

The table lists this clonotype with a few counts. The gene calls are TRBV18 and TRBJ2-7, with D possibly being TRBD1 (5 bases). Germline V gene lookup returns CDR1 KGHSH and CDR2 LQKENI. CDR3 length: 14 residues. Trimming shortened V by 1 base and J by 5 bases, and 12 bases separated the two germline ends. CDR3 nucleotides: TGTGCCAGCTCACCACGGGGCCAGGATGACGAGCAGTACTTC. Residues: CASSPRGQDDEQYF. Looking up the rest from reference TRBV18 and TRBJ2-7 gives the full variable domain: NAGVMQNPRHLVRRRGQEARLRCSPMKGHSHVYWYRQLPEEGLKFMVYLQKENIIDESGMPKERFSAEFPKEGPSILRIQQVVRGDSAAYFCASSPRGQDDEQYFGPGTRLTVT.

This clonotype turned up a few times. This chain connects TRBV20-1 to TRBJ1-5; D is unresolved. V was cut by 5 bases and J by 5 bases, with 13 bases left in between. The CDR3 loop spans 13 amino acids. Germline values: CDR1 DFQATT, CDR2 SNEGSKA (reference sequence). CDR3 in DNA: TGCAGTGCTCAGAGCGGCACTGATCAGCCCCAGCATTTT. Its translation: CSAQSGTDQPQHF.

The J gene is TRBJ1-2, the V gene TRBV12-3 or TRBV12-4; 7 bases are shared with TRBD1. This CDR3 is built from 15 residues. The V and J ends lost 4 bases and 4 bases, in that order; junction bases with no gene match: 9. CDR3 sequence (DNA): TGTGCCAGCAGTTATATCGGGACAGCTACCTATGGCTACACCTTC. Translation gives CASSYIGTATYGYTF.

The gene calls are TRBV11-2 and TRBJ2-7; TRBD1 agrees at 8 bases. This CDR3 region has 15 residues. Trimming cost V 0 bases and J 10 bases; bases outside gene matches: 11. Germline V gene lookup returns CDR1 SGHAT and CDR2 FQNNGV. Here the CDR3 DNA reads TGTGCCAGCAGCTTAGATCCGGCCGGACAGGGATTACAGTACTTC. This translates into CASSLDPAGQGLQYF.